The sequence of this TCR beta chain was determined in a study of T cells after yellow fever vaccination. This clonotype was seen repeatedly, ten times or more. Its antigen is unidentified. There are 13 residues in the CDR3. Trimming shortened V by 5 bases and J by 2 bases, and 9 bases separated the two germline ends. Germline values: CDR1 SGHVS, CDR2 FNYEAQ. Notes on the study in general: In post-booster samples, most primary-vaccination clones reappeared (approximately 96% CD4, approximately 91% CD8).

TCRdb independently ran MiXCR on the 5' RACE reads; one entry per CDR3 protein. Seen here are roughly 320,000 distinct CDR3 sequences, about 10% observed once, and the top ten hold about 3.5%. The sample in question was CD4+ T cells sorted from PBMCs, obtained 45 days after the yellow fever booster vaccination. The source of this sequence is a man between 18 and 29 years old who received the YFV17D yellow fever vaccine. This chain joins TRBV7-6 and TRBJ1-1, with D uncertain. The DNA for the CDR3 is TGTGCCAGCAGCCTCCAAGATAACACTGAAGCTTTCTTT. Translating gives CASSLQDNTEAFF. The full variable domain, in which reference TRBV7-6 and TRBJ1-1 provide the parts outside the CDR3, is GAGVSQSPRYKVTKRGQDVALRCDPISGHVSLYWYRQALGQGPEFLTYFNYEAQQDKSGLPNDRFSAERPEGSISTLTIQRTEQRDSAMYRCASSLQDNTEAFFGQGTRLTVV.